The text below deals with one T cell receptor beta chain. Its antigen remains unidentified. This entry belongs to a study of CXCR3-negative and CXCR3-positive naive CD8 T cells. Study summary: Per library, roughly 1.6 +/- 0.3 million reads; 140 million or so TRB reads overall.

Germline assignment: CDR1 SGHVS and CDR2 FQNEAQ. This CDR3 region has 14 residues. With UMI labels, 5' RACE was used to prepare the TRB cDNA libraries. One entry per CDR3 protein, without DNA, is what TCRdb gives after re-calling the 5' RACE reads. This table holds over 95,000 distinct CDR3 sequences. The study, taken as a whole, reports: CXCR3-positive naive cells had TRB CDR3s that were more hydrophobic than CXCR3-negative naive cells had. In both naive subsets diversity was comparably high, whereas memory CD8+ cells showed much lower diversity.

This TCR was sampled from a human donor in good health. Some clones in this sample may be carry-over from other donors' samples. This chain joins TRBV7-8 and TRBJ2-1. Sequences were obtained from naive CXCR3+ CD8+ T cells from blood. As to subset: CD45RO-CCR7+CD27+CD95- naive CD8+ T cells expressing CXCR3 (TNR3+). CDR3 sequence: CASSLARILDEQFF.